Below, 14 T cell receptor beta chains from the same sample are listed, as sequenced in a study of neurological immune-mediated disorders. Via MiXCR, TCRdb re-called the 5' RACE reads, giving one row per CDR3 protein. The sample contains 75,000 to 95,000 distinct CDR3 sequences, roughly 18% of which appear only once. The sequenced sample consisted of PBMCs. Every receptor here comes from a woman in her thirties or forties in good health.

The J gene is TRBJ1-1, the V gene TRBV20-1; D not resolved. V was cut by 0 bases and J by 0 bases, with 11 bases left in between. Germline loops: CDR1 DFQATT, CDR2 SNEGSKA (reference sequence). The CDR3 consists of 15 residues. The CDR3 sequence: CSARDAGNVNTEAFF. In DNA form, the CDR3 reads TGCAGTGCTAGAGATGCCGGTAACGTGAACACTGAAGCTTTCTTT.

This clonotype was seen at least ten times. This chain connects TRBV3-1 to TRBJ2-2, with TRBD1 matching over 7 bases. CDR3 length: 14 amino acids. Germline V gene sequence: CDR1 LGHDT, CDR2 YNNKEL (reference sequence). The junction had 2 bases not matched to a gene; V was cut back by 4 bases and J by 3 bases. The CDR3: CASSPTGDTGELFF. The DNA of the CDR3 is TGTGCCAGCAGCCCTACAGGGGACACCGGGGAGCTGTTTTTT. The full variable domain, its missing parts supplied by reference TRBV3-1 and TRBJ2-2, is DTAVSQTPKYLVTQMGNDKSIKCEQNLGHDTMYWYKQDSKKFLKIMFSYNNKELIINETVPNRFSPKSPDKAHLNLHINSLELGDSAVYFCASSPTGDTGELFFGEGSRLTVL.

This clonotype appeared many times. This chain uses TRBV20-1 with TRBJ2-1; the match to TRBD1 covers 10 bases. V dropped 7 bases and J dropped 6; count of bases not matched to a gene: 3. CDR1 and CDR2 (germline): DFQATT, SNEGSKA (reference sequence). This CDR3 spans 12 amino acids. The CDR3 loop is CSGTGGSNEQFF. In DNA, the CDR3 is TGCAGTGGGACAGGGGGATCCAATGAGCAGTTCTTC.

A remark on this clonotype: Germline is not matched at one junction end, which may reflect a read error. CDR3 protein: CASSYSDGETQHF. DNA for the CDR3: TGTGCGAGCAGTTACTCGGACGGGGAGACCCAGCACTTC. The rearrangement uses TRBV6-5 and TRBJ2-5; tentatively, D is TRBD2 (5 bases). The germline V gene has CDR1 MNHEY and CDR2 SVGAGI. The CDR3 length is 13 residues.

This clonotype came up many times. The chain combines TRBV10-3 with TRBJ1-4; a possible D gene is TRBD1 (6 bases). Germline V gives CDR1 ENHRY, CDR2 SYGVKD. This CDR3 is built from 15 residues. V gave up 3 bases and J gave up 4 bases, with 12 bases separating them. CDR3 sequence reads: CAISEGGGLNEKLFF. The CDR3 DNA sequence: TGTGCCATCAGTGAAGGCGGGGGCCTTAATGAAAAACTGTTTTTT.

This clonotype came up many times. The J gene is TRBJ2-2, the V gene TRBV5-5, with D perhaps assigned TRBD1 or TRBD2 (6 bases each). Germline V lookup: CDR1 SGHKS, CDR2 YYEKEE (reference sequence). The V and J ends lost 4 bases and 9 bases respectively, with 13 bases between them. This CDR3 spans 13 amino acids. DNA of the CDR3: TGTGCCAGCAGCGTGCCGGGGGCCTGGGAGCTGTTTTTT. Protein: CASSVPGAWELFF.

This clonotype was detected ten times or more. This rearrangement joins TRBV2 to TRBJ2-1, with a possible D match to TRBD2 (6 bases). The CDR3 consists of 13 residues. Germline V gives CDR1 SNHLY, CDR2 FYNNEI. V gave up 6 bases and J gave up 5 bases, with 11 bases separating them. The CDR3 region has the DNA TGTGCCAGCAGCGAGGGACTTAACAATGAGCAGTTCTTC. It encodes CASSEGLNNEQFF. The variable domain in full, with the rest retrieved from reference TRBV2 and TRBJ2-1, is EPEVTQTPSHQVTQMGQEVILRCVPISNHLYFYWYRQILGQKVEFLVSFYNNEISEKSEIFDDQFSVERPDGSNFTLKIRSTKLEDSAMYFCASSEGLNNEQFFGPGTRLTVL.

This clonotype has more than one count but fewer than ten. V gene TRBV20-1 combines with J gene TRBJ1-5; 8 bases agree with TRBD1. Trimming removed 3 bases from V and 4 bases from J; junction bases left unmatched: 2. Germline assignment: CDR1 DFQATT and CDR2 SNEGSKA (reference sequence). CDR3 size: 13 residues. The CDR3 DNA reads as TGCAGTGCTAGGCGGACAGGGAATCAGCCCCAGCATTTT. As protein: CSARRTGNQPQHF.

This clonotype was picked up many times. The chain uses TRBV20-1 and TRBJ1-5; TRBD1 aligns across 7 bases. Per germline, CDR1 DFQATT and CDR2 SNEGSKA (reference sequence). The CDR3 contains 13 residues. V was clipped by 3 bases and J by 4 bases; unmatched bases: 3. The DNA for the CDR3 is TGCAGTGCTAGGAACAGGGGAAATCAGCCCCAGCATTTT. The encoded protein is CSARNRGNQPQHF.

This clonotype was seen at least ten times. The V call is TRBV7-2, the J call TRBJ2-3; TRBD1 or TRBD2 may be the D gene (5 bases each). The CDR3 consists of 15 residues. Trimming took 5 bases from V and 4 from J, leaving 16 bases between them. CDR1 SGHTA and CDR2 FQGNSA come from the germline V gene. The CDR3 DNA follows: TGTGCCAGCAGCCCAGGGAGATTTGGAGCAGATACGCAGTATTTT. The encoded protein is CASSPGRFGADTQYF.

This clonotype was detected a few times. Just one base apart from a much larger clone, this may be a read error. V and J are TRBV12-3 or TRBV12-4 and TRBJ1-3; D is unclear. The CDR3 totals 13 residues. The CDR3 sequence is CTSIKTSGNTIYF. The DNA of the CDR3 is TGTACCAGCATCAAAACCTCTGGAAACACCATATATTTT.

Ten or more counts support this clonotype. The chain has TRBV15 and TRBJ2-5, with TRBD2 matching 7 bases. The junction had 7 bases not matched to a gene; V was cut back by 9 bases and J by 0 bases. CDR3 length equals 14 residues. The V gene's germline CDR1 is LNHNV and CDR2 YYDKDF (reference sequence). CDR3 nucleotides: TGTGCCACACGACCGGGACTACACCAAGAGACCCAGTACTTC. It encodes CATRPGLHQETQYF. The complete variable domain, with remaining parts taken from reference TRBV15 and TRBJ2-5, reads DAMVIQNPRYQVTQFGKPVTLSCSQTLNHNVMYWYQQKSSQAPKLLFHYYDKDFNNEADTPDNFQSRRPNTSFCFLDIRSPGLGDTAMYLCATRPGLHQETQYFGPGTRLLVL.

In this sample, this clonotype turned up many times. V gene TRBV4-2 combines with J gene TRBJ2-7, with a possible D match to TRBD2 (6 bases). This CDR3 has 16 residues. Germline V gives CDR1 LGHNA, CDR2 YNFKEQ. Trimming pared 0 bases from V and 1 base from J, leaving 13 bases between. The CDR3 region is CASSQEIGGMSYEQYF. The CDR3 region has the DNA TGTGCCAGCAGCCAAGAGATAGGAGGGATGTCCTACGAGCAGTACTTC.

This clonotype has a count of ten or more. This chain uses TRBV4-1 with TRBJ1-1; D is undetermined. V was trimmed by 1 base and J by 10 bases, leaving 13 bases between them. CDR3 length: 13 residues. Germline assignment: CDR1 MGHRA and CDR2 YSYEKL. CDR3 sequence (DNA): TGCGCCAGCAGCCAAGTCCAAAAAGGGTCAGCTTTCTTT. It encodes CASSQVQKGSAFF.